These T cell receptor beta chains were read from a single sample in a study of CD8+CD57+ T cells in acquired aplastic anemia. MiXCR was run by TCRdb on the reads, yielding one entry per CDR3 protein. The top ten hold 45% to 60% of the sample, which has some 150,000 distinct CDR3 sequences, 71% seen once. Sequencing was carried out using sorted CD4+, CD8+, or CD8+CD57+ T cells (not recorded which) from PBMCs. The receptors shown here come from a human donor with aplastic anemia. Each CDR3 is given with its conserved first and last residue. The D gene is left open where the match is weak. Clone size is not always given. Where it is, it says once, few, many or a class for expanded clones.

j_call d_call v_call clone_size cdr3_aa cdr3_nt
TRBJ1-2 - TRBV7-9 - CASSLGPAGNGYTF TGTGCCAGCAGCTTAGGCCCAGCGGGGAACGGCTACACCTTC
TRBJ2-3 TRBD1 TRBV20-1 - CSARGGQGGSDTQYF TGCAGTGCTAGAGGGGGACAGGGGGGCTCAGATACGCAGTATTTT
TRBJ1-2 - TRBV5-6 few CASSLDVLRGYGYTF TGTGCCAGCAGCTTGGATGTGCTTCGCGGCTATGGCTACACCTTC
TRBJ2-3 TRBD1 TRBV19 - CATGRGQDSDTDTQYF TGTGCCACTGGACGGGGACAGGATTCGGACACAGATACGCAGTATTTT
TRBJ2-7 - TRBV19 - CASSIGGRGYSYEQYF TGTGCCAGTAGTATAGGGGGGAGGGGGTACTCCTACGAGCAGTACTTC
TRBJ2-5 - TRBV7-2 - CASAWGQQETQYF TGTGCCAGCGCCTGGGGACAACAAGAGACCCAGTACTTC
TRBJ1-2 - TRBV9 - CASSAPTGSDGYTF TGTGCCAGCAGCGCCCCCACGGGTAGCGATGGCTACACCTTC
TRBJ1-4 - TRBV20-1 - CSASLQGLGEKLFF TGCAGTGCTTCTCTACAGGGCCTGGGGGAAAAACTGTTTTTT
TRBJ2-3 - TRBV24-1 - CATSAADTQYF TGTGCCACCTCCGCTGCAGATACGCAGTATTTT
TRBJ2-1 - TRBV19 - CASSKSPGSASYNEQFF TGTGCCAGTAGTAAGTCTCCAGGGTCCGCGAGTTACAATGAGCAGTTCTTC
TRBJ1-1 - TRBV6-5 - CATTDSGRAFF TGTGCCACTACTGACAGCGGTCGAGCTTTCTTT
TRBJ2-3 TRBD1 TRBV7-8 - CASSVTGSSTDTQYF TGTGCCAGCAGTGTGACAGGGTCTAGCACAGATACGCAGTATTTT
TRBJ2-1 - TRBV7-8 few CASSLGEQFF TGTGCCAGCAGCTTGGGTGAGCAGTTCTTC
TRBJ2-5 - TRBV5-4 - CASSGTRVRETQYF TGTGCCAGCAGCGGGACTCGGGTGAGGGAGACCCAGTACTTC
TRBJ1-2 TRBD1 TRBV7-9 - CASSKDRDNGYTF TGTGCCAGCAGTAAAGACAGGGACAATGGCTACACCTTC
TRBJ2-7 TRBD1 TRBV5-4 - CARSGGTGPYEQYF TGTGCCAGAAGCGGAGGGACAGGGCCCTACGAGCAGTACTTC
TRBJ2-7 TRBD1 TRBV5-5 once CASSSGTGGLEQYF TGTGCCAGCAGCTCCGGGACAGGGGGTCTCGAGCAGTACTTC
TRBJ2-5 - TRBV5-6 - CASTDSTAGTQYF TGTGCCAGCACCGACTCGACGGCCGGGACCCAGTACTTC
TRBJ2-2 - TRBV19 many CASKGDTGELFF TGTGCCAGTAAGGGTGACACCGGGGAGCTGTTTTTT
TRBJ1-2 - TRBV12-3/TRBV12-4 - CASSHSERYGYTF TGTGCCAGCAGTCACTCCGAACGCTATGGCTACACCTTC
TRBJ2-7 - TRBV2 few CASTTRHYEQYF TGTGCCAGCACTACCCGGCACTACGAGCAGTACTTC
TRBJ2-2 TRBD1 TRBV11-2 once CASDRAANTGELFF TGTGCCAGCGACAGGGCAGCGAACACCGGGGAGCTGTTTTTT
TRBJ2-2 TRBD2 TRBV2 - CASSASTSGNTGELFF TGTGCCAGCAGCGCATCGACTAGCGGTAACACCGGGGAGCTGTTTTTT
TRBJ1-1 - TRBV10-3 - CAISDTTGNTEAFF TGTGCCATCAGTGATACCACCGGGAACACTGAAGCTTTCTTT
TRBJ2-3 TRBD2 TRBV10-2 - CASSQDQAGGTDTQYF TGCGCCAGCAGCCAAGATCAAGCGGGGGGCACAGATACGCAGTATTTT
TRBJ2-1 TRBD1 TRBV9 - CASSRSDRGYEQFF TGTGCCAGCAGCCGATCCGACAGGGGCTATGAGCAGTTCTTC
TRBJ2-7 - TRBV5-8 - CASSNRYEQYF TGTGCCAGCAGCAACCGGTACGAGCAGTACTTC
TRBJ1-6 - TRBV10-1 - CASSKGQASPLHF TGCGCCAGCAGTAAGGGGCAGGCTTCACCCCTCCACTTT
TRBJ2-5 TRBD2 TRBV9 many CASSGGTSGGETQYF TGTGCCAGCAGCGGGGGGACTAGCGGGGGGGAGACCCAGTACTTC
TRBJ1-1 - TRBV7-9 - CASSSQGGTEAFF TGTGCCAGCAGCTCCCAGGGCGGCACTGAAGCTTTCTTT
TRBJ1-1 - TRBV15 - CATSRVNTEAFF TGTGCCACCAGCAGAGTGAACACTGAAGCTTTCTTT
TRBJ1-3 - TRBV20-1 - CSASWRSTIYF TGCAGTGCTAGTTGGAGATCCACCATATATTTT
TRBJ2-1 TRBD2 TRBV20-1 few CSARDLWGGFNEQFF TGCAGTGCTAGAGATCTATGGGGAGGGTTTAATGAGCAGTTCTTC
TRBJ1-2 - TRBV19 - CASSMGFRNYGYTF TGTGCCAGTAGTATGGGTTTCAGGAACTATGGCTACACCTTC
TRBJ1-2 - TRBV7-9 - CASSLDPAGYTF TGTGCCAGCAGCTTAGATCCGGCGGGCTACACCTTC
TRBJ2-6 - TRBV20-1 once CSASPGANVLTF TGCAGTGCCTCCCCTGGGGCCAACGTCCTGACTTTC
TRBJ2-1 - TRBV7-2 - CASSPTRGGPNEQFF TGTGCCAGCAGCCCCACGCGTGGGGGACCCAATGAGCAGTTCTTC
TRBJ1-1 - TRBV2 - CASSLFRGAVTEAFF TGTGCCAGCAGTTTATTTAGGGGGGCGGTAACTGAAGCTTTCTTT
TRBJ2-1 TRBD2 TRBV20-1 few CSASSGDSGGPYNEQFF TGCAGTGCCAGCAGTGGCGATAGCGGGGGGCCCTACAATGAGCAGTTCTTC
TRBJ2-3 - TRBV7-9 - CASSLSRDLITDTQYF TGTGCCAGCAGCTTATCGCGGGACCTCATCACAGATACGCAGTATTTT
TRBJ2-3 - TRBV24-1 few CATSDARSTDTQYF TGTGCCACCAGTGACGCTAGGAGCACAGATACGCAGTATTTT
TRBJ2-1 - TRBV24-1 - CATSDLKDEQFF TGTGCCACCAGTGATTTGAAGGATGAGCAGTTCTTC
TRBJ1-2 TRBD1 TRBV29-1 - CSVVGQVNYGYTF TGCAGCGTTGTAGGACAGGTTAACTATGGCTACACCTTC
TRBJ2-1 - TRBV5-1 few CASSFTEHCQPGSFGEQFF TGCGCCAGCAGCTTTACCGAGCACTGTCAGCCAGGGTCTTTCGGTGAGCAGTTCTTC
TRBJ2-2 - TRBV5-1 - CASSWGTPPIKNTGELFF TGCGCCAGCAGCTGGGGGACCCCACCCATTAAGAACACCGGGGAGCTGTTTTTT
TRBJ2-5 - TRBV14 - CASSHQTGGQETQYF TGTGCCAGCAGCCACCAGACAGGTGGCCAGGAGACCCAGTACTTC
TRBJ1-5 - TRBV5-5 - CASSRGGVGQPQHF TGTGCCAGCAGCCGAGGGGGGGTCGGTCAGCCCCAGCATTTT
TRBJ2-7 - TRBV20-1 - CSARDGGLYEQYF TGCAGTGCTAGAGATGGGGGGCTTTACGAGCAGTACTTC
TRBJ1-5 TRBD1 TRBV19 once CASSATGFSGQPQHF TGTGCCAGTAGTGCGACAGGGTTCTCGGGTCAGCCCCAGCATTTT
TRBJ1-4 TRBD1 TRBV4-3 many CASSPGTGGREKLFF TGCGCCAGCAGCCCTGGGACAGGGGGCAGGGAAAAACTGTTTTTT
TRBJ2-1 - TRBV13 once CASSSPGPDSYNEQFF TGTGCCAGCAGCTCCCCGGGACCAGACTCCTACAATGAGCAGTTCTTC
TRBJ2-5 - TRBV7-6 - CASSLRGETQYF TGTGCCAGCAGCTTGAGGGGGGAGACCCAGTACTTC
TRBJ2-1 TRBD1 TRBV10-3 - CAISDIGQGQYNEQFF TGTGCCATCAGTGATATTGGACAGGGTCAATACAATGAGCAGTTCTTC
TRBJ1-6 - TRBV7-9 - CASSPTTINSPLHF TGTGCCAGCAGTCCGACAACGATTAATTCACCCCTCCACTTT
TRBJ2-3 - TRBV20-1 - CSAEFSDTQYF TGCAGTGCTGAATTCTCAGATACGCAGTATTTT
TRBJ2-1 - TRBV29-1 - CSVEDSGFSYNEQFF TGCAGCGTTGAAGACTCCGGTTTCTCCTACAATGAGCAGTTCTTC
TRBJ2-7 TRBD2 TRBV6-2/TRBV6-3 - CASRTSGSFLYEQYF TGTGCCAGCAGAACTAGCGGGTCTTTCCTCTACGAGCAGTACTTC